The 27 T cell receptor beta chains given below trace back to one sample, sequenced in a study of regulatory T cells in long-lasting Graves disease. Assembly of TCR beta libraries relied on iRepertoire HTBI primers together with Arm-PCR of CDR3 regions. One entry per CDR3 protein results from TCRdb running MiXCR on the multiplex PCR reads. The table shows roughly 320,000 distinct CDR3 sequences, with around 15% occurring only once. Time point denoted: newly diagnosed GD, antithyroid drugs for less than 3 months. PBMCs were the source of the RNA used for TCR sequencing. These data were also filed under a second study, of T cells in Graves' hyperthyroidism and ophthalmopathy.

The sequences come from peripheral blood mononuclear cells (PBMCs), collected at new diagnosis, from a patient treated with antithyroid drugs. These receptors all stem from a man in his forties with Graves disease.

This clonotype was counted at least ten times. The chain uses TRBV27 and TRBJ2-4; TRBD2 aligns across 16 bases. The CDR3 is 20 residues long. The ends lost 10 bases at V and 0 bases at J; junction bases unmatched: 15. CDR1 is MNHEY, CDR2 SMNVEV, per germline (reference sequence). Here the CDR3 DNA reads TGTGCCAAACACTGGGGACTAGCGGGGGGGCCATCGTTAGCCAAAAACATTCAGTACTTC. It yields the protein CAKHWGLAGGPSLAKNIQYF.

This clonotype has only one observation. This may arise from a read error, as a much more abundant clone is one base away. No conserved phenylalanine or tryptophan ends this CDR3, so it is likely a read error. The gene calls are TRBV6-2 or TRBV6-3 and TRBJ1-1; D is ambiguous. The CDR3 length is 15 residues. The V and J ends lost 0 bases and 5 bases respectively, with 13 bases between them. Germline V gene data show CDR1 as MNHEY and CDR2 as SVGEGT. The CDR3 DNA reads TGTGCCAGCAGTTACTCTTCAGACATCCCGACTGAAGCTTTCCTT. Translated: CASSYSSDIPTEAFL.

The sample holds many counts of this clonotype. The V and J genes are TRBV20-1 and TRBJ2-7; D may correspond to TRBD1 or TRBD2 (6 bases each). In germline, CDR1 is DFQATT, CDR2 SNEGSKA (reference sequence). Trimming removed 0 bases at V and 8 bases at J, with 32 bases between. There are 19 residues in the CDR3. CDR3 sequence (DNA): TGCAGTGCTAGAGATAGGGGGTCTTTAGCGGTCGTCCCGCCGTACAAGCAGTACTTC. Amino acids: CSARDRGSLAVVPPYKQYF.

The chain has TRBV6-2 or TRBV6-3 and TRBJ2-3, with D maybe TRBD2 (7 bases). This CDR3 is built from 15 residues. V dropped 2 bases and J dropped 4 bases, with 13 bases sitting between them. Germline V gene sequence: CDR1 MNHEY, CDR2 SVGEGT. CDR3 loop: CASSYGGGAADTQYF. CDR3 nucleotides: TGTGCCAGCAGTTACGGTGGGGGGGCGGCAGATACGCAGTATTTT.

This clonotype was seen ten or more times. A read error may produce the germline difference seen at one junction end. The chain joins TRBV5-1 to TRBJ1-1, with D possibly being TRBD1 (6 bases). Germline-derived CDR1 and CDR2 are SGHRS and YFSETQ. The CDR3 spans 16 residues. DNA for the CDR3: TGTGCCAGCAGCCAAAGAGGGGGACTCTTGAACACTGAAGCTTTCTTT. Amino acids: CASSQRGGLLNTEAFF. Looking up the rest from reference TRBV5-1 and TRBJ1-1 gives the full variable domain: KAGVTQTPRYLIKTRGQQVTLSCSPISGHRSVSWYQQTPGQGLQFLFEYFSETQRNKGNFPGRFSGRQFSNSRSEMNVSTLELGDSALYLCASSQRGGLLNTEAFFGQGTRLTVV.

In this sample, this clonotype turned up many times. The J gene is TRBJ1-2, the V gene TRBV27; no clear D. Germline assignment: CDR1 MNHEY and CDR2 SMNVEV (reference sequence). This CDR3 has 15 amino acids. The V end lost 2 bases, the J end lost 4 bases, and 14 bases lay between the germline ends. The DNA of the CDR3 is TGTGCCAGCAGTTTAACTCCAACACCCTTCTATGGCTACACCTTC. Its translation is CASSLTPTPFYGYTF.

This clonotype occurred many times. V usage is TRBV28 and J usage is TRBJ2-5; 7 nucleotides align to TRBD1. The CDR3 is made up of 13 amino acids. CDR1 and CDR2 from the germline V gene are MDHEN and SYDVKM. V dropped 6 bases and J dropped 3; count of bases not matched to a gene: 4. The DNA for the CDR3 is TGTGCCAGCAGGGTTCAGGGGGAAGAGACCCAGTACTTC. Protein: CASRVQGEETQYF.

V and J are TRBV20-1 and TRBJ1-5; D gene uncertain. Germline-derived CDR1 and CDR2 are DFQATT and SNEGSKA (reference sequence). Trimming took 0 bases from V and 5 from J, leaving 8 bases between them. The CDR3 is made up of 13 amino acids. CDR3 amino acids: CSARDFGDQPQHF. Here the CDR3 DNA reads TGCAGTGCTAGAGATTTCGGGGATCAGCCCCAGCATTTT.

This clonotype was seen ten or more times. A junction end diverges from the germline sequence, so it may reflect a read error. The rearrangement uses TRBV12-5 and TRBJ1-5, with a weak D call TRBD1 (5 bases). Germline V lookup: CDR1 LGHNT, CDR2 FRNRAP. The CDR3 is 16 amino acids. CDR3: CASGLVLMGTRMPQHF. For the CDR3, the DNA is TGTGCTAGCGGTTTGGTACTTATGGGGACTCGTATGCCCCAGCATTTT.

This clonotype was counted ten times or more. The chain joins TRBV5-1 to TRBJ2-7; 8 positions match TRBD1. With V trimmed by 2 bases and J by 1 base, 2 bases remained unmatched. Germline assignment: CDR1 SGHRS and CDR2 YFSETQ. The length of the CDR3 is 14 residues. CDR3 protein: CASSFTGGSYEQYF. The DNA for the CDR3 is TGCGCCAGCAGCTTTACAGGGGGTTCCTACGAGCAGTACTTC.

This clonotype was counted a few times. The CDR3 region has the DNA TGTGCCAGCTCACCAGATTACAGGGCGTACTCTGGAAACACCATATATTTT. It codes for CASSPDYRAYSGNTIYF. J is TRBJ1-3 and V is TRBV18; tentatively, D is TRBD1 (6 bases). The CDR3 spans 17 residues. Trimming removed 2 bases from V and 0 bases from J, with 14 bases in between. Germline assignment: CDR1 KGHSH and CDR2 LQKENI.

The chain links TRBV11-2 to TRBJ2-7; 8 bases are a match to TRBD2. Looked up from germline, CDR1 is SGHAT and CDR2 is FQNNGV. The trim removed 3 bases at V and 5 bases at J, leaving 9 bases unmatched. This CDR3 comprises 15 residues. The CDR3 sequence: CASSFSPVGRDEQYF. As DNA, the CDR3 is TGTGCCAGCAGCTTTTCCCCCGTCGGGAGGGACGAGCAGTACTTC.

This clonotype was counted ten times or more. The chain has TRBV27 and TRBJ2-2, with 7 bases matching TRBD1. The CDR3 consists of 15 residues. The ends lost 5 bases at V and 3 bases at J; junction bases unmatched: 6. In germline, CDR1 is MNHEY, CDR2 SMNVEV (reference sequence). The CDR3 sequence is CASSLSTGHTGELFF. The CDR3 DNA reads TGTGCCAGCAGTCTCTCGACAGGGCACACCGGGGAGCTGTTTTTT.

In this sample, this clonotype turned up many times. This chain connects TRBV5-6 to TRBJ1-4; possibly TRBD1 for D (5 bases). This CDR3 is built from 15 residues. With 5 bases removed from V and 6 bases from J, the gap between germline ends came to 17 bases. From germline, CDR1 is SGHDT and CDR2 YYEEEE. Written as DNA, the CDR3 is TGTGCCAGCAGGGGTATGGCAGGGAGTGATGAAAAACTGTTTTTT. Translated, it gives CASRGMAGSDEKLFF.

This chain joins TRBV11-2 and TRBJ2-4, with 15 positions matching TRBD2. The CDR3 sequence is 18 residues long. Losses at the gene ends were 5 bases for V and 1 base for J; bases not matched to a gene: 6. Germline V gene sequence: CDR1 SGHAT, CDR2 FQNNGV. The CDR3 DNA reads TGTGCCAGCAGCCCCCGGACTAGCGGGGGGGGGGCCAAAAACATTCAGTACTTC. Translation gives CASSPRTSGGGAKNIQYF. Based on the CDR3 plus reference TRBV11-2 and TRBJ2-4, the full variable domain is EAGVAQSPRYKIIEKRQSVAFWCNPISGHATLYWYQQILGQGPKLLIQFQNNGVVDDSQLPKDRFSAERLKGVDSTLKIQPAKLEDSAVYLCASSPRTSGGGAKNIQYFGAGTRLSVL.

This clonotype has a handful of counts. The chain is built from TRBV3-1 and TRBJ2-5; D is perhaps TRBD1 (5 bases). The V end lost 9 bases, the J end lost 5 bases, and 19 bases lay between the germline ends. The germline CDR1 and CDR2 sequences are LGHDT and YNNKEL (reference sequence). This CDR3 is built from 14 residues. CDR3 bases: TGTGCCAGAGGGGAAACAAAGAGGTTGGAGACCCAGTACTTC. It specifies CARGETKRLETQYF.

At least ten counts were recorded for this clonotype. The rearrangement links TRBV12-3 or TRBV12-4 to TRBJ2-1; tentative D call: TRBD2 (5 bases). Between the trimmed V and J ends, which lost 6 bases and 4 bases, there was a span of 16 bases. This CDR3 contains 15 residues. In nucleotides, the CDR3 is TGTGCCAGCAGCGGATCTCCGGGGAGTTACAATGAGCAGTTCTTC. Translation gives CASSGSPGSYNEQFF.

This clonotype showed up many times. The chain couples TRBV2 to TRBJ1-2; the D gene is possibly TRBD1 (6 bases). CDR1 and CDR2 (germline): SNHLY, FYNNEI. CDR3 size: 15 residues. V was clipped by 5 bases and J by 8 bases, with 21 bases between them. In DNA, the CDR3 is TGTGCCAGCAGTTCAATACAGGGTGGACTTGACGGCTACACCTTC. This codes for CASSSIQGGLDGYTF.

This clonotype was detected many times. The junction differs from germline at one of its ends, possibly a read error. This chain links TRBV5-1 with TRBJ2-7; TRBD1 might be the D (5 bases). The CDR3 loop spans 14 amino acids. Per germline, CDR1 SGHRS and CDR2 YFSETQ. DNA for the CDR3: TGTGCCAGCAGTTTAAGGGGATTAAGCTACGAGCAGTACTTC. Encoded protein: CASSLRGLSYEQYF.

This clonotype was seen many times. The V gene is TRBV28, the J gene TRBJ1-1; TRBD1 matches at 7 bases. The junction had 8 bases not matched to a gene; V was cut back by 5 bases and J by 5 bases. The CDR3 length is 14 residues. Germline lookup yields CDR1 MDHEN and CDR2 SYDVKM. The CDR3 region has the DNA TGTGCCAGCAGTCCAGGGGGGGAGTGGACTGAAGCTTTCTTT. Translation gives CASSPGGEWTEAFF.

The chain recombines TRBV20-1 with TRBJ2-7; 9 nucleotides line up with TRBD2. This CDR3 is 15 amino acids long. V was pared by 0 bases and J by 4 bases, with 7 bases of the junction left unmatched. Germline assignment: CDR1 DFQATT and CDR2 SNEGSKA (reference sequence). CDR3 in DNA: TGCAGTGCTAGAGATGGAGCGGGGGGTCTTTACGAGCAGTACTTC. Its protein is CSARDGAGGLYEQYF.

This clonotype was observed many times. This chain links TRBV12-3 or TRBV12-4 with TRBJ1-6; D unresolved. This CDR3 contains 12 residues. Between the trimmed V and J ends, which lost 3 bases and 11 bases, there was a span of 8 bases. CDR3 loop: CASSLRGPPLHF. The CDR3 nucleotides read TGTGCCAGCAGTTTGAGAGGGCCACCCCTCCACTTT.

The rearrangement uses TRBV6-1 and TRBJ1-5, with TRBD1 matching 11 bases. Germline V gives CDR1 MNHNS, CDR2 SASEGT. After removal of 5 bases from V and 8 bases from J, the junction contained 8 bases not matched to a gene. This CDR3 region has 15 residues. CDR3 nucleotide sequence: TGTGCCAGCAGTAAACGGGACAGGGGGAGTGAGCCCCAGCATTTT. This gives the protein CASSKRDRGSEPQHF.

This clonotype was recorded a few times. The DNA for the CDR3 is TGCGCCAGCAGCTTGGACGACTCTTTCTATGGCTACACCTTC. It yields the protein CASSLDDSFYGYTF. The chain recombines TRBV5-1 with TRBJ1-2; D is uncertain. The V end lost 0 bases, the J end lost 4 bases, and 10 bases lay between the germline ends. The CDR3 is made up of 14 amino acids. CDR1 and CDR2 from the germline V gene are SGHRS and YFSETQ.

The rearrangement links TRBV2 to TRBJ2-5; tentatively, D is TRBD1 or TRBD2 (5 bases each). Trimming shortened V by 7 bases and J by 2 bases, and 8 bases separated the two germline ends. CDR1 is SNHLY, CDR2 FYNNEI, per germline. The CDR3 is made up of 12 amino acids. Here the CDR3 reads CASTGQQETQYF. CDR3 sequence (DNA): TGTGCCAGCACGGGGCAGCAAGAGACCCAGTACTTC.

This clonotype was counted only a few times. The chain carries TRBV2 and TRBJ2-5; D tentatively fits TRBD1 or TRBD2 (5 bases each). Looked up from germline, CDR1 is SNHLY and CDR2 is FYNNEI. V was pared by 4 bases and J by 4 bases, with 16 bases between. This CDR3 has 15 amino acids. The CDR3 sequence is CASSGSGTPVETQYF. In DNA form, the CDR3 reads TGTGCCAGCAGTGGATCCGGGACGCCTGTAGAGACCCAGTACTTC. Full variable domain (missing parts from reference TRBV2 and TRBJ2-5): EPEVTQTPSHQVTQMGQEVILRCVPISNHLYFYWYRQILGQKVEFLVSFYNNEISEKSEIFDDQFSVERPDGSNFTLKIRSTKLEDSAMYFCASSGSGTPVETQYFGPGTRLLVL.

This clonotype has at least ten counts. This chain connects TRBV19 to TRBJ1-1; TRBD1 might be the D (6 bases). V was trimmed by 6 bases and J by 7 bases, leaving 27 bases between them. The germline gives CDR1 LNHDA, CDR2 SQIVND (reference sequence). The CDR3 sequence is 17 residues long. DNA for the CDR3: TGTGCCAGTAGCAACGAACTATTCCGGGACACCGAGTTTGAAGCTTTCTTT. Amino acids: CASSNELFRDTEFEAFF. The full variable domain, completed using reference TRBV19 and TRBJ1-1, is DGGITQSPKYLFRKEGQNVTLSCEQNLNHDAMYWYRQDPGQGLRLIYYSQIVNDFQKGDIAEGYSVSREKKESFPLTVTSAQKNPTAFYLCASSNELFRDTEFEAFFGQGTRLTVV.